These 24 T cell receptor beta chains were sequenced from one sample in a study of cytomegalovirus exposure and HLA in healthy donors. The data were produced by immunoSEQ multiplex PCR, yet TCRdb's version contains in-frame clones alone and is incomplete. The sample has 210,000 or so clones; about 91% are singletons. Sequenced: PBMCs. The source is a young woman in good health and CMV-seronegative.

The rearrangement joins TRBV27 to TRBJ1-4, with 7 bases that match TRBD1. The ends lost 6 bases at V and 7 bases at J; junction bases unmatched: 5. The CDR3 has 13 amino acids. The germline CDR1 and CDR2 sequences are MNHEY and SMNVEV (reference sequence). CDR3 nucleotide sequence: TGTGCCAGCAGAGAGACAGGGTTTGAAAAACTGTTTTTT. The encoded protein is CASRETGFEKLFF.

This chain links TRBV27 with TRBJ2-5; 8 nucleotides line up with TRBD1. The germline CDR1 and CDR2 sequences are MNHEY and SMNVEV (reference sequence). J gave up 5 bases and V 5 bases, and 7 bases lay outside the gene matches. The CDR3 spans 14 residues. The CDR3 loop reads CASSPDREHETQYF. Here the CDR3 DNA reads TGTGCCAGCAGTCCGGACAGGGAGCACGAGACCCAGTACTTC.

The chain joins TRBV7-3 to TRBJ2-3; D not resolved. V lost 11 bases to trimming and J lost 4 bases, with 16 bases between them. Germline V gene lookup returns CDR1 SGHTA and CDR2 FQGTGA. The CDR3 runs 13 residues. CDR3 in amino acids: CAYPYGTPDTQYF. The CDR3, as DNA: TGTGCCTACCCATATGGCACCCCAGATACGCAGTATTTT.

This sequence joins TRBV5-6 and TRBJ2-7; 11 bases are shared with TRBD2. The CDR3 has 15 amino acids. Per the germline V gene, CDR1 is SGHDT and CDR2 is YYEEEE. The J segment lost 0 bases and the V segment lost 4 bases, leaving 3 bases of the junction unmatched. For the CDR3, the DNA is TGTGCCAGCAGCGGTAGCGGGAGGGCCTCCTACGAGCAGTACTTC. Translated: CASSGSGRASYEQYF.

This chain links TRBV28 with TRBJ2-1; 7 nucleotides agree with TRBD2. Germline V gene data show CDR1 as MDHEN and CDR2 as SYDVKM. The length of the CDR3 is 16 residues. V trimming: 2 bases; J trimming: 1 base; junction bases outside the gene matches: 5. CDR3 sequence (DNA): TGTGCCAGCAGTTTAGTGGCGGGAGCTTCCTACAATGAGCAGTTCTTC. Protein: CASSLVAGASYNEQFF. The complete variable domain, with remaining parts taken from reference TRBV28 and TRBJ2-1, reads DVKVTQSSRYLVKRTGEKVFLECVQDMDHENMFWYRQDPGLGLRLIYFSYDVKMKEKGDIPEGYSVSREKKERFSLILESASTNQTSMYLCASSLVAGASYNEQFFGPGTRLTVL.

This clone has more than one count but fewer than ten. Other nucleotide sequences in the sample specify the same CDR3. CDR3 coding DNA: TGCGCCAGCAGCCGAACGTCAGGGGACTCCTACGAGCAGTACTTC. Translating it yields CASSRTSGDSYEQYF. The V gene is TRBV4-1, the J gene TRBJ2-7; D possibly corresponds to TRBD1 (6 bases). This CDR3 spans 15 amino acids. Per germline, CDR1 MGHRA and CDR2 YSYEKL. The V gene lost 4 bases and the J gene lost 0 bases, with 13 bases spanning the gap.

The rearrangement uses TRBV7-2 and TRBJ2-2, with 9 bases lining up with TRBD1. Germline assignment: CDR1 SGHTA and CDR2 FQGNSA. V gave up 2 bases and J gave up 4 bases; unmatched junction bases: 5. This CDR3 spans 16 amino acids. The CDR3 spells CASSLHGTGTTGELFF. CDR3 sequence (DNA): TGTGCCAGCAGCTTACACGGGACAGGGACCACCGGGGAGCTGTTTTTT.

This clone has a single count. The V gene is TRBV9, the J gene TRBJ2-2, with D possibly TRBD1 on 6 matching bases. CDR3 length equals 14 residues. Trimming left V 3 bases short and J 3 bases short, with 9 bases between. In germline, CDR1 is SGDLS, CDR2 YYNGEE. CDR3: CASSAGQHTGELFF. In DNA form, the CDR3 reads TGTGCCAGCAGCGCTGGACAGCACACCGGGGAGCTGTTTTTT.

As DNA, the CDR3 is TGTGCCAGCAGCTCACAGGGGTATGGCTACACCTTC. Protein: CASSSQGYGYTF. V and J are TRBV7-9 and TRBJ1-2, with 7 nucleotides matching TRBD1. With 4 bases clipped from V and 5 bases from J, the junction kept 1 base outside the gene matches. The V gene's germline CDR1 is SEHNR and CDR2 FQNEAQ (reference sequence). The length of the CDR3 is 12 residues.

The V gene is TRBV11-2, the J gene TRBJ2-2; no definite D call. Germline assignment: CDR1 SGHAT and CDR2 FQNNGV. Trimming removed 1 base at V and 1 base at J, with 7 bases between. CDR3 length equals 15 residues. CDR3 in DNA: TGTGCCAGCAGCTTAGCGGGTCTGAACACCGGGGAGCTGTTTTTT. Its protein is CASSLAGLNTGELFF. Together with reference TRBV11-2 and TRBJ2-2, the CDR3 gives the full variable domain: EAGVAQSPRYKIIEKRQSVAFWCNPISGHATLYWYQQILGQGPKLLIQFQNNGVVDDSQLPKDRFSAERLKGVDSTLKIQPAKLEDSAVYLCASSLAGLNTGELFFGEGSRLTVL.

The chain uses TRBV5-5 and TRBJ2-7; a weak D match, TRBD1 (6 bases). V dropped 5 bases and J dropped 0 bases, with 12 bases sitting between them. The CDR3 covers 14 residues. CDR1 SGHKS and CDR2 YYEKEE come from the germline V gene (reference sequence). The DNA of the CDR3 is TGTGCCAGCAGTTTTCTGACAGGCTCCTACGAGCAGTACTTC. Translating gives CASSFLTGSYEQYF.

The rearrangement joins TRBV29-1 to TRBJ1-1; D might be TRBD1 (5 bases). There are 14 residues in the CDR3. Trimming stripped 0 bases from V and 0 bases from J, with 8 bases between. Germline V gene lookup returns CDR1 SQVTM and CDR2 ANQGSEA. In DNA, the CDR3 is TGCAGCGTTGAAGAAAAGGGGATGAACACTGAAGCTTTCTTT. This sequence encodes CSVEEKGMNTEAFF.

This chain connects TRBV4-1 to TRBJ1-5; 8 bases are shared with TRBD1. This CDR3 has 20 residues. V shed 0 bases and J 1 base; nucleotides not matched to a gene: 14. Looked up from germline, CDR1 is MGHRA and CDR2 is YSYEKL. CDR3 DNA sequence: TGCGCCAGCAGCCAAGATCTAACAGGGGGACGCGTTGGGAGCAATCAGCCCCAGCATTTT. This codes for CASSQDLTGGRVGSNQPQHF.

The chain couples TRBV19 to TRBJ2-5, with 15 bases matching TRBD2. The germline CDR1 and CDR2 sequences are LNHDA and SQIVND (reference sequence). The CDR3 totals 17 residues. The trim removed 5 bases at V and 5 bases at J, leaving 9 bases unmatched. In DNA, the CDR3 is TGTGCCAGTAGTCCTCGGACTAGCGGGAGGGCTGTGGAGACCCAGTACTTC. Translated: CASSPRTSGRAVETQYF.

This clone was found a few times. The chain uses TRBV7-2 and TRBJ2-7; D might be TRBD2 (5 bases). This CDR3 has 14 residues. V lost 2 bases to trimming and J lost 0 bases, with 8 bases between them. The V gene's germline CDR1 is SGHTA and CDR2 FQGNSA. In DNA, the CDR3 is TGTGCCAGCAGCTTAAGCGGCTTCTCCTACGAGCAGTACTTC. The encoded protein is CASSLSGFSYEQYF.

This clone occurred a few times. The chain combines TRBV7-2 with TRBJ2-5; TRBD1 might be the D (6 bases). Trimming pared 3 bases from V and 7 bases from J, leaving 9 bases between. The CDR3 has 12 residues. Germline values: CDR1 SGHTA, CDR2 FQGNSA. CDR3 protein: CASSFRGRTQYF. In nucleotides, the CDR3 is TGTGCCAGCAGCTTTAGGGGGAGGACCCAGTACTTC.

The chain carries TRBV7-9 and TRBJ2-7; the D gene is possibly TRBD1 (6 bases). CDR1 is SEHNR, CDR2 FQNEAQ, per germline (reference sequence). The CDR3 length is 12 residues. Trimming left V 1 base short and J 12 bases short, with 13 bases between. CDR3 DNA: TGTGCCAGCAGCTTAGGGGGACAAAGACCGTACTTC. This translates into CASSLGGQRPYF.

This chain uses TRBV11-2 with TRBJ2-1, with D possibly TRBD1 on 6 matching bases. The ends were cut back, 4 bases at V and 6 bases at J, with 10 bases in the middle. Germline values: CDR1 SGHAT, CDR2 FQNNGV. The CDR3 is 13 amino acids. DNA of the CDR3: TGTGCCAGCAGCTGGGACACCAGCAATGAGCAGTTCTTC. Its translation is CASSWDTSNEQFF.

The chain joins TRBV18 to TRBJ2-2, with a possible D match to TRBD2 (6 bases). Germline-derived CDR1 and CDR2 are KGHSH and LQKENI. The V and J ends lost 4 bases and 4 bases respectively, with 10 bases between them. The CDR3 runs to 14 residues. The CDR3 sequence: CASSHGTSTGELFF. The CDR3 nucleotides read TGTGCCAGCTCACATGGGACTTCCACCGGGGAGCTGTTTTTT.

V is TRBV6-6 and J is TRBJ2-7; 7 bases are a match to TRBD1. This CDR3 region has 15 residues. The germline CDR1 and CDR2 sequences are MNHNY and SVGAGI (reference sequence). V gave up 6 bases and J gave up 5 bases; unmatched junction bases: 13. The CDR3 DNA follows: TGTGCCAGCAGGAGAACCGGGACAGTCGGCCACGAGCAGTACTTC. Its translation: CASRRTGTVGHEQYF.

The chain employs TRBV13 and TRBJ2-7, with 8 bases lining up with TRBD1. The CDR3 runs 14 residues. Per germline, CDR1 PRHDT and CDR2 FYEKMQ (reference sequence). V lost 2 bases and J lost 5; bases outside the gene matches: 5. The CDR3 here is CASSLRTGRHEQYF. CDR3 sequence (DNA): TGTGCCAGCAGCTTAAGGACAGGGCGGCACGAGCAGTACTTC.

The V gene is TRBV18, the J gene TRBJ2-3; 7 positions agree with TRBD1. CDR3 length: 16 amino acids. The V segment lost 1 base and the J segment 3 bases; nucleotides outside the gene matches: 7. Germline values: CDR1 KGHSH, CDR2 LQKENI. CDR3 nucleotide sequence: TGTGCCAGCTCACCACGAGAACAGGGGAAGACAGATACGCAGTATTTT. This sequence encodes CASSPREQGKTDTQYF.

V usage is TRBV7-2 and J usage is TRBJ2-7; D is undetermined. This CDR3 contains 14 residues. V lost 5 bases and J lost 6, with 17 bases in between. The germline V gene has CDR1 SGHTA and CDR2 FQGNSA. The CDR3, as DNA: TGTGCCAGCAGCCCCTTGGCCCTGTTCTCCGAGCAGTACTTC. Translation: CASSPLALFSEQYF.

This chain connects TRBV5-6 to TRBJ2-3; D possibly corresponds to TRBD1 (7 bases). Germline CDR1 SGHDT, CDR2 YYEEEE. There are 13 residues in the CDR3. V lost 5 bases and J lost 4, with 11 bases in between. This CDR3 reads CASRQGEADTQYF. CDR3 DNA: TGTGCCAGCAGGCAGGGGGAGGCAGATACGCAGTATTTT.